This TCR beta chain is from a study of Ad26.COV2.S vaccination and SARS-CoV-2 variants. Study-wide context: COV1001, an Ad26.COV2.S trial, supplied this vaccine-arm donor. Once or twice, 56 days apart, Ad26.COV2.S was delivered intramuscularly.

Treatment given: roughly 18 received Ad26.COV2.S at low or high dose, single or two shots; about 5 received placebo; per-sample allocation not given. Following the first vaccine or placebo injection, samples were taken on day 63. The method was immunoSEQ multiplex PCR; TCRdb's version includes in-frame clones alone and lacks a portion of them. The repertoire holds fewer than 400,000 clones, with approximately 89% as singletons. The sample consisted of peripheral blood, taken in a trial of Ad26.COV2.S vaccine versus placebo. The clonotype originates from a person between 18 and 65 years old who received the Ad26.COV2.S COVID-19 vaccine or a placebo.

CDR3 in amino acids: CASSQGGTQYEQYF. DNA for the CDR3: TGTGCCAGCAGCCAAGGTGGTACACAATACGAGCAGTACTTC. The rearrangement uses TRBV3-1 (or the pseudogene TRBV3-2) and TRBJ2-7; no reliable D call. The CDR3 has 14 residues. CDR1 LGHDT and CDR2 YNNKEL come from the germline V gene (reference sequence). Trimming stripped 1 base from V and 4 bases from J, with 11 bases between.